This paragraph covers one TCR beta chain sequence. Its antigen target is currently unknown. It has no much larger one-base neighbor in the sample; base qualities were not kept. Starting from about 500 ng total RNA, TCRbeta-specific cDNA was produced by reverse transcription with a constant-region primer and ProtoScript II reverse transcriptase. TCRbeta libraries were built with three nested multiplex PCR rounds, a slightly modified ARM-PCR procedure. Multiplex TRBV1-TRBV30 forward primers and a Cbeta reverse primer were used in the first two PCR rounds, each of which was run for roughly 10 cycles. Sample barcodes and Illumina adapters were attached in a final 25-cycle PCR using Deep VentR polymerase. Before sequencing, amplicons of 200-500 bp were purified from gel using a QIAquick gel extraction kit. TCRbeta amplicons were sequenced on an Illumina HiSeq 2500 with 250-bp paired-end reads. On the authors' methods: To recover full CDR3 sequences, reads were quality-trimmed using Trimmomatic v0.33 and paired reads were then merged using FLASH v1.2.11. V, D and J germline segments were assigned to the rearranged TCRbeta sequences by MiGEC v1.2.1b. Clonotype statistics and Shannon-Wiener diversity indices were computed with VDJtools v1.0.0. Except for diversity analysis, only the 250 most abundant clonotypes of each sample were used in subsequent analyses to reduce sampling bias. The raw public reads went through TCRdb reprocessing: fastp at Q25, MiXCR clone calling, in-frame beta chains kept. One record per CDR3 amino acid sequence lists the most common genes and DNA. None of the V and J calls come from the authors' own analysis; TCRdb made them. The sample table contains some 30,000 distinct CDR3 sequences; only one count was recorded for about 79% of them. Together, the top ten hold roughly 38% of the sample.

Without any cell sorting, total RNA and DNA were co-extracted from roughly 20-30 mg of bulk tissue using the AllPrep DNA/RNA mini kit. Between November 2015 and March 2016, a handful of patients in China with histopathologically diagnosed primary liver carcinoma had their tumors surgically resected. Patients had chronic HBV infection and were treatment-naive at sampling. Five spatially separated regions were sampled per tumor: superior, inferior, left-lateral and right-lateral poles, plus the tumor centre. According to histology, viable tumor cells made up more than 85% of every tumor sample. Fresh tumor and adjacent tissue pieces were bisected; one half was stored in RNAlater at -80°C, the other sent for histology. This entry belongs to a study of tumor-infiltrating lymphocytes in primary liver carcinoma (dated by TCRdb to the late 2010s). General notes on the study: Of the five patients, three men and two women aged 30 to 69 years, four had hepatocellular carcinoma and one had combined HCC and intrahepatic cholangiocarcinoma. The five patients had tumors staged T1-T3 N0M0, with maximum diameters ranging from roughly 4.2 to 11 cm. Roughly 3.5 to 7.5 million productive TCRbeta reads were obtained per sample, and no significant difference in read depth was found between tissue types. The study combined TCRbeta repertoire sequencing, expression microarrays and whole-exome sequencing across five regions of each liver tumor, with adjacent normal tissue and blood. A total of 35 or so specimens from 5 patients went through TCRbeta repertoire sequencing, namely 25 tumor regions, 5 adjacent noncancerous liver tissues and 5 peripheral blood samples. To link TCRbeta repertoire diversity with the local molecular phenotype, the approximately 23 tumor region samples were profiled using Agilent mRNA microarrays. Repertoires from technical replicates were highly reproducible, with mean shared-clone rates roughly 0.9 and correlation coefficients above 0.95. Overall results and qualifications from the work: Comparison of CD4+ and CD8+ T cell repertoires was precluded by the use of bulk unsorted samples. Only about 8-25% of top clones were found in all five regions of a tumor, suggesting spatial heterogeneity of tumor-infiltrating T cells. The top 250 clones made up a significantly larger repertoire fraction in tumors than in blood (p = 0.039). Repertoire overlap was higher between tumor regions (mean roughly 35%) than tumor-adjacent (approximately 17%) or tumor-blood (14%) pairs, consistent with antigen-driven expansion. Only the TCR beta chain was sequenced, so true repertoire diversity is likely underestimated because unpaired alpha chains were not captured. Only a few patients were included in the study, and the authors note that the findings should be validated in a larger study.

The V and J ends are trimmed by 2 bases and 7 bases, leaving 21 bases between them. CDR1 and CDR2 (SEHNR, FQNEAQ) derive from the germline V gene (reference sequence). The cysteine opens and the phenylalanine closes a CDR3 of 17 amino acids. This entry keeps only the CDR3 DNA: 51 bases, framed from base 1. The sequence was obtained from a man aged 35 to 55 with primary liver carcinoma and hepatitis B virus infection. Sequenced material: liver tumor tissue from sampling region 5. The cell subset or site label for this specimen denotes: tumor region T5, tumor centre. The sequence links TRBV7-9 to TRBJ2-1; a weak D assignment points to TRBD1 (6 bases agree). CDR3 sequence: CASSLPCQGPETNEQFF. The nucleotide sequence reads as follows: TGTGCCAGCAGCTTACCTTGTCAGGGGCCTGAAACAAATGAGCAGTTCTTC.